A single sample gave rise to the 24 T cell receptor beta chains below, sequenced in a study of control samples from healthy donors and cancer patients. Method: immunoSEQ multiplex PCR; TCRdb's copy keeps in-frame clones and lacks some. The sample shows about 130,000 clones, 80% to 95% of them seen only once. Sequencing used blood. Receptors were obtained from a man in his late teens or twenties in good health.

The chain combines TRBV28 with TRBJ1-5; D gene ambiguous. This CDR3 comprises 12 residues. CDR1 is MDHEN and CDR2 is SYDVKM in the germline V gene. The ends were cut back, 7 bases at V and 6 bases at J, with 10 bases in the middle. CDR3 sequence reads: CASTPLGQPQHF. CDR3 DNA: TGTGCCAGCACCCCCCTAGGTCAGCCCCAGCATTTT.

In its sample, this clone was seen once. DNA for the CDR3: TGCAGCGTTCAACAGGGTCTGGCGCAAGAGACCCAGTACTTC. Translated: CSVQQGLAQETQYF. The chain is built from TRBV29-1 and TRBJ2-5, with D perhaps TRBD1 (6 bases). The V end was cut by 5 bases, the J end by 2 bases, with 15 bases between. The CDR3 loop spans 14 amino acids. Germline CDR1 reads SQVTM; CDR2 reads ANQGSEA.

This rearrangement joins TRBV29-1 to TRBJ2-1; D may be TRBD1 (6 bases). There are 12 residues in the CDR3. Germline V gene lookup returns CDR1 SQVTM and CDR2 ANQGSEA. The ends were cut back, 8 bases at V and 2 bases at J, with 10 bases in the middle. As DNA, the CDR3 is TGCAGCATGAGGGGGACCTACAATGAGCAGTTCTTC. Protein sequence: CSMRGTYNEQFF.

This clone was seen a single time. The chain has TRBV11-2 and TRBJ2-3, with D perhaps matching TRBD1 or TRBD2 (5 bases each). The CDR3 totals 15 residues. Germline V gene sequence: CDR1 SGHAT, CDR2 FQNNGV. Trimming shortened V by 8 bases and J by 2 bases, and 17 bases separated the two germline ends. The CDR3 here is CASLSGLADTDTQYF. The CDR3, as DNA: TGTGCCAGCCTCTCGGGGCTAGCAGACACAGATACGCAGTATTTT.

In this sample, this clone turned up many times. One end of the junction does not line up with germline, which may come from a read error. In DNA, the CDR3 is TGTGCCAGCAGTTCCGTCGGCGACGTCTCGCGGTTC. Residues: CASSSVGDVSRF. The chain combines TRBV28 with TRBJ1-2, with D hard to call. There are 12 residues in the CDR3. CDR1 and CDR2 from the germline V gene are MDHEN and SYDVKM.

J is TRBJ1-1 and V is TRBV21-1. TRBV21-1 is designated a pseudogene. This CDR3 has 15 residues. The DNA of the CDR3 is TGTGCCAGCAGCAAAGGGAGCCAACGGAACACTGAAGCTTTCTTT. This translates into CASSKGSQRNTEAFF.

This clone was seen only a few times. Written as DNA, the CDR3 is TGTGCCAGCAGCAGGAACTCCTATGGCTACACCTTC. Translating it yields CASSRNSYGYTF. The J gene is TRBJ1-2, the V gene TRBV5-6; the D is unclear. The CDR3 has 12 residues. Germline V gives CDR1 SGHDT, CDR2 YYEEEE. V dropped 4 bases and J dropped 4 bases, with 8 bases sitting between them.

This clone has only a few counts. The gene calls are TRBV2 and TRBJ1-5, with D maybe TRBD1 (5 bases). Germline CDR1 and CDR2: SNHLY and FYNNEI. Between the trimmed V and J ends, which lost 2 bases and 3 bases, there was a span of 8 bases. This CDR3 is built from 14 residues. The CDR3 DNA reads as TGTGCCAGCAGTGAACAGGGACTCAATCAGCCCCAGCATTTT. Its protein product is CASSEQGLNQPQHF.

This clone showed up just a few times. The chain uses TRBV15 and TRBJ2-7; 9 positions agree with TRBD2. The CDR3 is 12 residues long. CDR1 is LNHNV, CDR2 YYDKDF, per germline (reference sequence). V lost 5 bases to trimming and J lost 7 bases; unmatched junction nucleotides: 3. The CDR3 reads CATSPSGREQYF. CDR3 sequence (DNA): TGTGCCACCAGCCCCAGCGGGAGGGAGCAGTACTTC.

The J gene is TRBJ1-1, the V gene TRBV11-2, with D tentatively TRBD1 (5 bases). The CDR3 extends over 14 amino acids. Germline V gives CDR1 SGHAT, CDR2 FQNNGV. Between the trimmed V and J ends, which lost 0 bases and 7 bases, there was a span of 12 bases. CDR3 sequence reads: CASSLDRPQDEAFF. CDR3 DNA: TGTGCCAGCAGCTTAGATCGCCCACAGGATGAAGCTTTCTTT.

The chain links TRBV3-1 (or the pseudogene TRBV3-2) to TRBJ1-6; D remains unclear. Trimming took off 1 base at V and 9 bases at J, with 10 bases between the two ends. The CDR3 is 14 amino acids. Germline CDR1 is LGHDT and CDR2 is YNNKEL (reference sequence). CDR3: CASSQGLTVSPLHF. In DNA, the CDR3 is TGTGCCAGCAGCCAAGGGCTAACGGTTTCACCCCTCCACTTT.

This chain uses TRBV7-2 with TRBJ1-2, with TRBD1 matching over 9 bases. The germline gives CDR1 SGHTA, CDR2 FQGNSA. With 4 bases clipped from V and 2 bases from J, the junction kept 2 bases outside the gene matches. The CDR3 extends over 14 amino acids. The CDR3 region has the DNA TGTGCCAGCAGCTCCGGACAGGGGAACTATGGCTACACCTTC. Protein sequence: CASSSGQGNYGYTF.

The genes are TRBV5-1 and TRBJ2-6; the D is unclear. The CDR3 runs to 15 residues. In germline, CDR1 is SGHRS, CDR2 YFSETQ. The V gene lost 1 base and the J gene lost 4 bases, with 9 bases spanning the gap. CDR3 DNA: TGCGCCAGCAGCTTGTCCCAAGGCGGGGCCAACGTCCTGACTTTC. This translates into CASSLSQGGANVLTF.

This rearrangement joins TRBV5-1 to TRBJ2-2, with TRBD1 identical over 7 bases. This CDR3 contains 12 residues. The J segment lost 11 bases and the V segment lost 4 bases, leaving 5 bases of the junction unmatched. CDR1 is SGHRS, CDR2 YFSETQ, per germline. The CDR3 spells CASSPGQVELFF. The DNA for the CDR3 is TGCGCCAGCAGCCCTGGACAGGTCGAGCTGTTTTTT.

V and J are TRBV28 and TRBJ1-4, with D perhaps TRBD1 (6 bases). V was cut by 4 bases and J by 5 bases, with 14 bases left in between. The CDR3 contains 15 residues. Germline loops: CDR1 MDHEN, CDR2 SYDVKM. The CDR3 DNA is TGTGCCAGCAGTTCCCCACAGGGAGGCAATGAAAAACTGTTTTTT. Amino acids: CASSSPQGGNEKLFF.

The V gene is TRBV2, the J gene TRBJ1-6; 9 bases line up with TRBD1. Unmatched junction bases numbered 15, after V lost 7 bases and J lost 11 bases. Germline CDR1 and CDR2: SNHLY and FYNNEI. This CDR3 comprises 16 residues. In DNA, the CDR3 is TGTGCCAGCAAATACCGGGACAGGGTGGGGATCGCACCCCTCCACTTT. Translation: CASKYRDRVGIAPLHF.

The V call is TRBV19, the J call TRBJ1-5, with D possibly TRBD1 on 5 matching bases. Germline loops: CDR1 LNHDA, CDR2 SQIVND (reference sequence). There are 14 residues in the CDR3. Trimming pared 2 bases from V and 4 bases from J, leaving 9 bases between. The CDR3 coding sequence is TGTGCCAGTAGTATACGGGACGGAAATCAGCCCCAGCATTTT. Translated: CASSIRDGNQPQHF. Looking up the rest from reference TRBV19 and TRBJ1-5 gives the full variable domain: DGGITQSPKYLFRKEGQNVTLSCEQNLNHDAMYWYRQDPGQGLRLIYYSQIVNDFQKGDIAEGYSVSREKKESFPLTVTSAQKNPTAFYLCASSIRDGNQPQHFGDGTRLSIL.

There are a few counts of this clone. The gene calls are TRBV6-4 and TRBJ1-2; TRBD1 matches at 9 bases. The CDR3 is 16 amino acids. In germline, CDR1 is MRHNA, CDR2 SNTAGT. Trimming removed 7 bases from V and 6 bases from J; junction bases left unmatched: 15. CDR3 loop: CASTETPGQGVDGYTF. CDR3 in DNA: TGTGCCAGCACCGAGACCCCGGGACAGGGAGTAGATGGCTACACCTTC.

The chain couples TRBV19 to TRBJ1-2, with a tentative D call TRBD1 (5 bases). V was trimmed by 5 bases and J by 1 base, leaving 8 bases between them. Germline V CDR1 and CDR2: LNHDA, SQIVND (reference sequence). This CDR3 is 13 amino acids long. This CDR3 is CASSVRVNYGYTF. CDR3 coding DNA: TGTGCCAGTAGTGTCAGGGTTAACTATGGCTACACCTTC.

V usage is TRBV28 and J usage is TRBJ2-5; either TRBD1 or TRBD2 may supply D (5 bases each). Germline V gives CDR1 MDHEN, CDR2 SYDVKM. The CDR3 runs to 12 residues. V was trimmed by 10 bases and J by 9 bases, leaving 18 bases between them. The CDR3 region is CAIKGRTSAQYF. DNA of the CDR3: TGTGCCATAAAGGGACGGACGTCGGCCCAGTACTTC.

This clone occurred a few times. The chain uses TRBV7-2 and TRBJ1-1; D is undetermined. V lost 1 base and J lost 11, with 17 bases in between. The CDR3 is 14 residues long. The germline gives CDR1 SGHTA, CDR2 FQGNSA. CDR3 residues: CASSLESEIRRAFF. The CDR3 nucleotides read TGTGCCAGCAGCTTAGAATCCGAGATCCGGAGGGCTTTCTTT.

CDR3 nucleotide sequence: TGTGCCAGCAGTGAAGGTAATGCGGGAGGGCAAGATACGCAGTATTTT. Protein product: CASSEGNAGGQDTQYF. V usage is TRBV25-1 and J usage is TRBJ2-3; the match to TRBD2 covers 9 bases. Trimming at V came to 2 bases and at J to 5 bases, leaving 8 bases not matched to a gene. CDR1 MGHDK and CDR2 SYGVNS come from the germline V gene. This CDR3 has 16 amino acids.

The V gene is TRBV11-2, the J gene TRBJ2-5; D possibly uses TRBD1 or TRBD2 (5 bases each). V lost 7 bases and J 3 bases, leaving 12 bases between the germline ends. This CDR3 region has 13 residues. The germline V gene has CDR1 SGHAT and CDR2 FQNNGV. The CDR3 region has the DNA TGTGCCAGCACCTCGAGGGGAGAAGAGACCCAGTACTTC. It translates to CASTSRGEETQYF. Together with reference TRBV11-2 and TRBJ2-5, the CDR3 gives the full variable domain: EAGVAQSPRYKIIEKRQSVAFWCNPISGHATLYWYQQILGQGPKLLIQFQNNGVVDDSQLPKDRFSAERLKGVDSTLKIQPAKLEDSAVYLCASTSRGEETQYFGPGTRLLVL.

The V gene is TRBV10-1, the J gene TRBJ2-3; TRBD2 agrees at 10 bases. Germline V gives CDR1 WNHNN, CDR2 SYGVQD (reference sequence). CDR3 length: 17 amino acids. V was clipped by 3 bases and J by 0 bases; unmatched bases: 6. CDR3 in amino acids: CASSDNSGGSSTDTQYF. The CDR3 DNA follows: TGCGCCAGCAGTGATAATAGCGGGGGGTCTAGCACAGATACGCAGTATTTT.